Listed below are T cell receptor beta chains from one sample, sequenced in a study of blood T cell repertoires in COVID-19. Some clones are missing from TCRdb's copy, which holds only in-frame ones; the method was immunoSEQ multiplex PCR. The profile shows 100,000 or so clones, approximately 89% of them singletons. Sequenced sample: peripheral blood. Receptors were obtained from a human donor with active COVID-19. The donor label of this sample is uncertain. CDR3s include the opening cysteine and the closing phenylalanine or tryptophan. A D gene is named only where the DNA matches it firmly. Not all rows give a size; the values are once, few, many and, for expanded clones, a class.

j_call	v_call	d_call	clone_size	cdr3_aa	cdr3_nt
TRBJ2-7	TRBV7-8	-	-	CASSRGQQSYEQYF	TGTGCCAGCAGCAGAGGACAGCAATCCTACGAGCAGTACTTC
TRBJ1-2	TRBV11-2	-	-	CASSLAGAPINYGYTF	TGTGCCAGCAGCTTGGCGGGGGCGCCCATTAACTATGGCTACACCTTC
TRBJ1-1	TRBV29-1	-	once	CSVGTGNTEAFF	TGCAGCGTTGGAACGGGGAACACTGAAGCTTTCTTT
TRBJ2-7	TRBV5-1	-	once	CASSLATVSSYEQYF	TGCGCCAGCAGCTTGGCCACAGTGAGCTCCTACGAGCAGTACTTC
TRBJ2-3	TRBV9	-	-	CASSVGGTRDTQYF	TGTGCCAGCAGCGTAGGCGGTACCCGGGATACGCAGTATTTT
TRBJ2-3	TRBV7-8	TRBD2	-	CASRTEAGASTDTQYF	TGTGCCAGCAGAACTGAAGCGGGGGCCTCCACAGATACGCAGTATTTT
TRBJ1-5	TRBV2	-	-	CASSRGYSNQPQHF	TGTGCCAGCAGCCGGGGTTATAGCAATCAGCCCCAGCATTTT
TRBJ2-7	TRBV5-1	TRBD1	-	CASSLWDRVTEQYF	TGCGCCAGCAGCTTGTGGGACAGGGTAACCGAGCAGTACTTC
TRBJ2-7	TRBV6-5	TRBD1	-	CASSLGQAPGEQYF	TGTGCCAGCAGTCTCGGACAGGCCCCCGGGGAGCAGTACTTC
TRBJ1-4	TRBV28	-	-	CASSREPNEKLFF	TGTGCCAGCAGTCGGGAACCTAATGAAAAACTGTTTTTT
TRBJ2-3	TRBV5-6	TRBD1	-	CASSLEQGNMADTQYF	TGTGCCAGCAGCTTGGAACAGGGGAATATGGCAGATACGCAGTATTTT
TRBJ1-4	TRBV5-4	TRBD1	-	CASSETGDEKLFF	TGTGCCAGCAGCGAGACAGGGGATGAAAAACTGTTTTTT
TRBJ1-1	TRBV27	TRBD1	-	CASNIDRATLMNTEAFF	TGTGCCAGCAACATTGACAGGGCCACTCTTATGAACACTGAAGCTTTCTTT
TRBJ2-7	TRBV5-8	-	-	CASSLEIGSSYEQYF	TGTGCCAGCAGCTTGGAGATTGGGAGCTCCTACGAGCAGTACTTC
TRBJ2-7	TRBV7-7	-	-	CASSPLGSDEQYF	TGTGCTAGCAGCCCCCTCGGTAGCGACGAGCAGTACTTC
TRBJ2-7	TRBV9	TRBD2	-	CASSVGGGKAYEQYF	TGTGCCAGCAGCGTAGGCGGGGGGAAAGCATACGAGCAGTACTTC
TRBJ2-3	TRBV5-1	TRBD1	-	CASSLEGQGVDTQYF	TGCGCCAGCAGCCTGGAGGGACAGGGAGTAGATACGCAGTATTTT
TRBJ1-1	TRBV3-1/TRBV3-2	-	-	CASNLPYSPNTEAFF	TGTGCCAGCAACCTCCCCTACAGCCCGAACACTGAAGCTTTCTTT
TRBJ2-1	TRBV7-7	TRBD1	-	CASSQDRATDEQFF	TGTGCCAGCAGCCAGGACAGGGCGACGGATGAGCAGTTCTTC
TRBJ1-4	TRBV7-9	-	-	CASSFRGMGEKLFF	TGTGCCAGCAGCTTTCGGGGGATGGGTGAAAAACTGTTTTTT
TRBJ2-1	TRBV6-5	TRBD2	once	CATGTSGGDNEQFF	TGTGCCACAGGGACTAGCGGGGGGGACAATGAGCAGTTCTTC
TRBJ2-6	TRBV5-1	TRBD1	once	CASSLRGQGLPGANVLTF	TGCGCCAGCAGCTTACGAGGACAGGGCCTCCCTGGGGCCAACGTCCTGACTTTC
TRBJ2-1	TRBV4-3	-	-	CASSQVAGPRGSYNEQFF	TGCGCCAGCAGCCAAGTCGCGGGCCCCCGGGGTTCCTACAATGAGCAGTTCTTC
TRBJ1-5	TRBV10-3	TRBD1	-	CAISESGDSRQPQHF	TGTGCCATCAGTGAGTCGGGGGACAGTCGGCAGCCCCAGCATTTT
TRBJ2-3	TRBV10-1	TRBD1	-	CASSEARAGGEDTQYF	TGCGCCAGCTCTGAGGCAAGGGCAGGGGGCGAAGATACGCAGTATTTT
TRBJ2-3	TRBV7-2	-	-	CASSLFQGLTDTQYF	TGTGCCAGCAGCTTATTTCAGGGGCTCACAGATACGCAGTATTTT
TRBJ1-5	TRBV20-1	-	-	CSASPPGTNQPQHF	TGCAGTGCTAGTCCCCCAGGAACCAATCAGCCCCAGCATTTT
TRBJ2-3	TRBV19	-	-	CASSLQGPTSTDTQYF	TGTGCCAGTAGTTTGCAGGGCCCCACTAGCACAGATACGCAGTATTTT
TRBJ1-6	TRBV19	TRBD1	once	CASSIPQGDSYNSPLHF	TGTGCCAGTAGTATCCCACAGGGGGACTCCTATAATTCACCCCTCCACTTT
TRBJ2-7	TRBV5-3	-	-	CARSFPKTSDSKREQYF	TGTGCCAGAAGCTTCCCTAAAACAAGCGACAGCAAGAGGGAGCAGTACTTC
TRBJ1-2	TRBV7-9	-	-	CASSLERGAEVYGYTF	TGTGCCAGCAGCTTAGAACGGGGGGCGGAAGTCTATGGCTACACCTTC
TRBJ2-7	TRBV5-1	TRBD2	-	CASSLAAGGKEYF	TGCGCCAGCAGCTTGGCCGCCGGGGGGAAGGAGTACTTC
TRBJ2-7	TRBV27	-	-	CASSLSGGYEQYF	TGTGCCAGCAGTTTATCTGGGGGGTACGAGCAGTACTTC
TRBJ2-5	TRBV25-1	-	once	CASSIAPQETQYF	TGTGCCAGCAGCATAGCGCCCCAAGAGACCCAGTACTTC
TRBJ2-7	TRBV4-3	TRBD2	-	CASSPWRGSYEQYF	TGCGCCAGCAGCCCCTGGCGGGGGTCGTACGAGCAGTACTTC
TRBJ1-2	TRBV6-5	-	-	CASSYSRDLYYGYTF	TGTGCCAGCAGTTACTCGAGGGATCTGTACTATGGCTACACCTTC
TRBJ2-2	TRBV27	TRBD1	-	CASSFDRVGKTGELFF	TGTGCCAGCAGTTTCGACAGGGTCGGAAAGACCGGGGAGCTGTTTTTT
TRBJ2-1	TRBV5-4	TRBD1	-	CASSLGQGGDEQFF	TGTGCCAGCAGCCTGGGACAGGGTGGCGATGAGCAGTTCTTC
TRBJ2-4	TRBV4-1	TRBD2	-	CASSQDRASGGGLAKNIQYF	TGCGCCAGCAGCCAAGATCGGGCTAGCGGGGGAGGATTAGCCAAAAACATTCAGTACTTC
TRBJ1-2	TRBV28	-	-	CASSLGRGRGYTF	TGTGCCAGCAGTTTGGGGAGGGGAAGGGGCTACACCTTC
TRBJ2-2	TRBV7-9	-	-	CASSLDRPLTGELFF	TGTGCCAGCAGCTTAGATCGTCCACTCACCGGGGAGCTGTTTTTT
TRBJ2-1	TRBV7-8	-	-	CASSLALRRGRYNEQFF	TGTGCCAGCAGCTTAGCGCTAAGGCGGGGACGCTACAATGAGCAGTTCTTC
TRBJ2-5	TRBV5-4	-	once	CASTVQGGETQYF	TGTGCCAGCACCGTACAGGGTGGGGAGACCCAGTACTTC
TRBJ1-6	TRBV7-6	-	-	CASSLEGEGNSPLHF	TGTGCCAGCAGCTTAGAAGGGGAAGGGAATTCACCCCTCCACTTT
TRBJ1-2	TRBV7-6	-	once	CASSLGSGSNYGYTF	TGTGCCAGCAGCTTAGGGTCAGGGTCGAACTATGGCTACACCTTC
TRBJ1-4	TRBV7-2	TRBD1	-	CASSLPRDRGEKLFF	TGTGCCAGCAGCTTACCCCGGGACAGGGGGGAAAAACTGTTTTTT
TRBJ1-3	TRBV28	TRBD1	-	CASSPGQTLSGNTIYF	TGTGCCAGCAGCCCGGGACAGACTCTCTCTGGAAACACCATATATTTT
TRBJ2-1	TRBV9	-	once	CASSVLGGTEQFF	TGTGCCAGCAGCGTGTTAGGCGGTACTGAGCAGTTCTTC
TRBJ1-2	TRBV9	TRBD1	-	CASSDGTGYGYTF	TGTGCCAGCAGTGACGGGACAGGCTATGGCTACACCTTC
TRBJ2-7	TRBV2	-	-	CASRETWPSTYEQYF	TGTGCCAGCAGAGAAACGTGGCCCTCCACCTACGAGCAGTACTTC
TRBJ2-1	TRBV27	TRBD2	-	CASIPFGGGIYSDEQFF	TGTGCCAGCATCCCGTTCGGCGGGGGGATATATAGCGATGAGCAGTTCTTC
TRBJ1-4	TRBV6-1	TRBD1	-	CASSDPRQGAGEKLFF	TGTGCCAGCAGTGATCCCCGACAGGGGGCTGGTGAAAAACTGTTTTTT
TRBJ1-2	TRBV25-1	-	-	CASSLDLDDGYTF	TGTGCCAGCAGTCTCGATCTAGACGATGGCTACACCTTC
TRBJ2-2	TRBV5-5	-	-	CASSLNFQDITGELFF	TGTGCCAGCAGCTTAAACTTCCAGGACATCACCGGGGAGCTGTTTTTT
TRBJ1-1	TRBV4-2	-	-	CASSQDKGWTEAFF	TGTGCCAGCAGCCAAGATAAGGGGTGGACTGAAGCTTTCTTT
TRBJ2-3	TRBV4-1	TRBD2	-	CASSQEYGLAGAGTQYF	TGCGCCAGCAGCCAAGAATACGGACTAGCGGGGGCCGGTACGCAGTATTTT